This T cell receptor beta chain was sequenced in a study of shared clonotypes between healthy human individuals. Whole-study results and caveats: It was observed that 4% to 6% of naive CD4 clonotypes were shared across a handful of donors.

Per the germline V gene, CDR1 is SQVTM and CDR2 is ANQGSEA. V was pared by 8 bases and J by 2 bases, with 10 bases of the junction left unmatched. The CDR3 covers 14 residues. The table lists this clone with a few counts. Its target is not known. Deep level was the assay's run setting. DNA at 200 ng, around 30,000 T cell genomes, went into sorted-subset replicate PCRs. Clones were read by immunoSEQ multiplex PCR, and TCRdb kept only the in-frame ones, dropping some. The sample records more than 550,000 clones, over 60% being singletons. The receptor was isolated from a woman aged 25 to 45 in good health. The chain uses TRBV29-1 and TRBJ2-7, with TRBD2 matching over 9 bases. The sample comprised memory CD4+ T cells sorted from blood. Subset meaning: CD45RA-negative fraction. The DNA for the CDR3 is TGCAGCTCCTATCCAGCGGGAGGTCCCTACGAGCAGTACTTC. It codes for CSSYPAGGPYEQYF.